What follows is one TCR beta chain and its context. This clone was found a few times. Its antigen is not yet known. Per-nucleotide qualities are absent, and no much larger clonotype sits a single base away. The data originate from a study of blood T cell repertoires in COVID-19 (dated by TCRdb to 2020 to 2022). About the investigation overall: Samples from collaborators originated in the United States, Italy and Spain and spanned both the acute and convalescent phases of COVID-19. Samples were obtained from the ongoing ImmuneRACE study (first 160 participants) and from 950 to 1,500 subjects provided by 6 global collaborators. The dataset comprised deeply sampled blood TCRbeta repertoires from subjects exposed to, actively infected with, or recovered from COVID-19. The repertoires were made available in a free public database intended to serve as a resource for research on the immune response to SARS-CoV-2. The material from the prospective study consisted of cDNA or gDNA derived from T cells, B-cell-depleted T cells, or PBMCs. Nearly every sample came with metadata listing a de-identified subject ID, COVID-19 status, age in years and sex. Where HLA class I and class II types were available, the types were taken from metadata supplied by the sample provider, not from assay-based typing. Here is what the overall study found, with its caveats: How much clinical and demographic metadata was included differed by source and by participant, and the metadata was provided uncurated.

For CDR1 and CDR2, the germline V gene (reference sequence) lists SEHNR and FQNEAQ. Cut back by 2 bases and 3 bases, the V and J ends lie 5 bases apart. The CDR3 holds 12 amino acids from the cysteine to the phenylalanine. The kept DNA is CDR3 alone, 36 bases in frame from the first base. TCRbeta CDR3 regions were amplified from genomic DNA by means of the immunoSEQ Assay, a bias-controlled multiplex PCR. The authors' pipeline ran thus. The number of nucleated cells in each sample was estimated by amplification of reference gene primers within the assay. To quantify the absolute abundance of each unique TCRbeta CDR3 rearrangement, sequence reads were collapsed and filtered. For each sample, productive Simpson clonality was calculated as the square root of Simpson's diversity index across productive rearrangements. TCRdb provides this immuneACCESS table in a form limited to in-frame rearrangements. Some clones are lacking; in checked studies, under half of them reflect an unresolved V gene, and why the rest are absent is not known. The DNA gave D and trimming, while V, J and clone size come from that table. The sample has roughly 230,000 clones on record, around 81% of them singletons. The ten biggest clones cover approximately 3.6% of the sample.

Participants in the prospective study were enrolled through a virtual design, were aged roughly 18 to 100 years, and lived in approximately 24 United States geographic areas. In the prospective study, cohorts were assigned on the basis of participant-reported clinical history obtained from a screening survey and a study questionnaire. Recovered participants in ImmuneRACE Cohort 3 were defined by two consecutive negative NP/OP PCR tests, clearance by a healthcare professional, or resolution of symptoms. Mobile phlebotomists in the prospective study collected whole blood, serum and a nasopharyngeal or oropharyngeal swab from every participant. Prospective study participants could optionally give additional blood draws and questionnaires over a roughly two-month period. Before DNA extraction, prospective study blood samples were shipped either frozen or at room temperature.

The clonotype originates from a man aged 50 to 60 who had recovered from COVID-19. The sequenced sample was PBMCs or T cells enriched from blood (not recorded which). The V gene is TRBV7-9 and the J gene is TRBJ2-7, with no D gene named confidently. The CDR3 region has the sequence CASSLNSYEQYF. The base sequence is TGTGCCAGCAGCTTAAACAGCTACGAGCAGTACTTC.